This TCR beta chain was found in a study of blood T cell repertoires in COVID-19. Only in-frame clones appear in the TCRdb table, and some are missing; sequencing was by immunoSEQ multiplex PCR. Found here are under 250,000 clones, 81% of them singletons; the top ten hold about 8%. This TCR was sampled from a woman older than 75 with acute or convalescent COVID-19. Source material: peripheral blood.

CDR3 in DNA: TGTGCCAGCAGCTTGGTGTTCGGACAGAACTATGGCTACACCTTC. It specifies CASSLVFGQNYGYTF. The rearrangement joins TRBV5-4 to TRBJ1-2; D perhaps matches TRBD1 (6 bases). V was pared by 0 bases and J by 2 bases, with 11 bases between. CDR1 is SGHNT and CDR2 is YYREEE in the germline V gene (reference sequence). CDR3 size: 15 residues. The full variable domain, with the rest looked up from reference TRBV5-4 and TRBJ1-2, is ETGVTQSPTHLIKTRGQQVTLRCSSQSGHNTVSWYQQALGQGPQFIFQYYREEENGRGNFPPRFSGLQFPNYSSELNVNALELDDSALYLCASSLVFGQNYGYTFGSGTRLTVV.